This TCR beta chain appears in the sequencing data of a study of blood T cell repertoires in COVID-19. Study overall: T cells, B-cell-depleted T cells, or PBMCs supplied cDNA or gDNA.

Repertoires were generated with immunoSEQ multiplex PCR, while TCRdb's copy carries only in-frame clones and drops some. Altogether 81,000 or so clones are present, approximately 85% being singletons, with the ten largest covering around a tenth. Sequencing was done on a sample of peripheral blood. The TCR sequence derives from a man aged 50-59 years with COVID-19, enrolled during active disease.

The CDR3 DNA reads as TGTGCCAGCAGCCCTAGCGGGGTGTGGGGGAACGAGCAGTACTTC. This translates into CASSPSGVWGNEQYF. This chain uses TRBV28 with TRBJ2-7; the match to TRBD2 covers 9 bases. V lost 6 bases, J lost 5 bases, and 11 bases stayed unmatched. Per germline, CDR1 MDHEN and CDR2 SYDVKM. This CDR3 has 15 amino acids.